This TCR beta chain was retrieved from a study of T cell responses to AZD1222 COVID-19 vaccine. The CDR3 runs to 13 residues. Germline V gives CDR1 SGHRS, CDR2 YFSETQ. Trimming left V 0 bases short and J 3 bases short, with 7 bases between. Profiling relied on immunoSEQ multiplex PCR, and the TCRdb table lists in-frame clones only, not all of them. The profile covers about 150,000 clones, with roughly 90% appearing a single time and less than 3.5% taken by the ten largest. The chain employs TRBV5-1 and TRBJ2-7; no reliable D call. This receptor was identified in an adult in good health. The sample here was peripheral blood, taken on day 0 of AZD1222 vaccination. The CDR3 coding sequence is TGCGCCAGCAGCTTGGATACGGGCTACGAGCAGTACTTC. It encodes CASSLDTGYEQYF.